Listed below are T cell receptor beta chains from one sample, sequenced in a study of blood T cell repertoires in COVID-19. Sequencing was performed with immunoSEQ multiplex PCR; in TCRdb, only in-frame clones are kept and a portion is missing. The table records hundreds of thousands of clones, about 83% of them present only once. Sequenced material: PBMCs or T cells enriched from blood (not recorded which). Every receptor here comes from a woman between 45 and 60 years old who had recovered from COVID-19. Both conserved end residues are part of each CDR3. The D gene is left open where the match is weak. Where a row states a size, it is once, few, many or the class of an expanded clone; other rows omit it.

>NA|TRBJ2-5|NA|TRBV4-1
CASSQEPGLTQYF
TGCGCCAGCAGCCAAGAGCCAGGCCTGACCCAGTACTTC
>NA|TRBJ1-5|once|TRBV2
CASRKQGLGQPQHF
TGTGCCAGCAGGAAACAGGGATTAGGTCAGCCCCAGCATTTT
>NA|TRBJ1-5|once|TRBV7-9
CASSSDDQPQHF
TGTGCCAGCAGCTCAGATGATCAGCCCCAGCATTTT
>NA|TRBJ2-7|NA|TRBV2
CASRRGGSSYEQYF
TGTGCCAGCAGGAGGGGGGGGAGCTCCTACGAGCAGTACTTC
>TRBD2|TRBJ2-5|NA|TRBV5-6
CASSLAGFETQYF
TGTGCCAGCAGCTTAGCGGGGTTTGAGACCCAGTACTTC
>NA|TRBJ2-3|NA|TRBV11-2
CASSSGLYTDTQYF
TGTGCCAGCAGCTCCGGACTCTACACAGATACGCAGTATTTT
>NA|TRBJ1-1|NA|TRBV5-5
CASSLGVAGTEAFF
TGTGCCAGCAGCTTGGGGGTCGCGGGCACTGAAGCTTTCTTT
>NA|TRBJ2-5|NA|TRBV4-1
CASSLNSGHPAQETQYF
TGCGCCAGCAGCCTCAACTCCGGACACCCAGCCCAAGAGACCCAGTACTTC
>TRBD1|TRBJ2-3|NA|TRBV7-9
CASSARDRHTDTQYF
TGTGCCAGCAGCGCTCGGGACAGGCACACAGATACGCAGTATTTT
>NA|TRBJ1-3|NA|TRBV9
CASRDSGGNTIYF
TGTGCCAGCAGGGACTCTGGAGGAAACACCATATATTTT
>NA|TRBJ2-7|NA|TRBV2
CAVNPRGTSHEQYF
TGTGCCGTCAACCCCCGGGGAACCAGTCACGAGCAGTACTTC
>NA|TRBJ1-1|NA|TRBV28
CASRGRGETEAFF
TGTGCCAGCAGGGGGCGGGGCGAGACTGAAGCTTTCTTT
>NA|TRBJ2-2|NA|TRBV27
CASSLEAVLVGELFF
TGTGCCAGCAGTTTAGAGGCAGTACTGGTAGGGGAGCTGTTTTTT
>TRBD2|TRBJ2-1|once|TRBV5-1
CASSPGTSGYNEQFF
TGCGCCAGCAGCCCGGGGACTAGCGGTTACAATGAGCAGTTCTTC
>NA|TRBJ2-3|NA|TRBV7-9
CASSFQGGDTQYF
TGTGCCAGCAGCTTCCAGGGAGGAGATACGCAGTATTTT
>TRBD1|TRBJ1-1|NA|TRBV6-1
CASSDPGEGASLAFF
TGTGCCAGCAGTGACCCCGGCGAGGGGGCATCCTTAGCTTTCTTT
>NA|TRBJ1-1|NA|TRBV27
CASSLSRGTEAFF
TGTGCCAGCAGTTTAAGTCGGGGCACTGAAGCTTTCTTT
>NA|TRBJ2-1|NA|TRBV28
CASSHRTVYNEQFF
TGTGCCAGCAGCCATCGGACTGTCTACAATGAGCAGTTCTTC
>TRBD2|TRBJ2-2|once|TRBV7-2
CASSPGFNGLADTGELFF
TGTGCCAGCAGCCCCGGGTTCAATGGACTAGCGGATACCGGGGAGCTGTTTTTT
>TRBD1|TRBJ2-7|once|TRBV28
CASLDRGSYEQYF
TGTGCCAGCTTGGACAGGGGCTCCTACGAGCAGTACTTC
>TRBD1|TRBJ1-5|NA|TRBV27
CASRPGTANQPQHF
TGTGCCAGCAGGCCCGGGACAGCTAATCAGCCCCAGCATTTT
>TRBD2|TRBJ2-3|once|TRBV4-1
CASSQGTRADTQYF
TGCGCCAGCAGCCAAGGGACTAGGGCGGATACGCAGTATTTT
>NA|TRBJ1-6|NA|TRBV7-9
CASSLRGADNSPLHF
TGTGCCAGCAGCTTAAGGGGTGCAGATAATTCACCCCTCCACTTT
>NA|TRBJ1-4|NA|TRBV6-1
CASSDTGYPPTNEKLFF
TGTGCCAGCAGTGACACAGGCTATCCTCCAACTAATGAAAAACTGTTTTTT
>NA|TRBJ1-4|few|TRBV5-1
CASSPYIGGNEKLFF
TGCGCCAGCAGCCCTTACATTGGTGGTAATGAAAAACTGTTTTTT
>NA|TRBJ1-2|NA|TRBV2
CASSGSGLVYGYTF
TGTGCCAGCAGTGGGTCGGGACTTGTCTATGGCTACACCTTC
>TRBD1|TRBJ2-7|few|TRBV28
CASRPGTGLNRQYF
TGTGCCAGCAGACCCGGGACAGGTCTAAACAGGCAGTACTTC
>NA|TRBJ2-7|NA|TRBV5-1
CASSWAGDYEQYF
TGCGCCAGCAGCTGGGCAGGCGACTACGAGCAGTACTTC
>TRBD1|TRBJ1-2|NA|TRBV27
CASSTTGGANRGYTF
TGTGCCAGCAGTACCACAGGGGGCGCGAATCGGGGCTACACCTTC
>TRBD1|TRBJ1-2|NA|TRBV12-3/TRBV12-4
CASGSSGGVGYTF
TGTGCCAGCGGAAGTTCAGGGGGTGTGGGCTACACCTTC
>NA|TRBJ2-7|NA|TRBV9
CASSAHSGLSYEQYF
TGTGCCAGCAGCGCCCACTCAGGGCTTAGTTACGAGCAGTACTTC
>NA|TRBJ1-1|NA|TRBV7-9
CASLHRGRDTEAFF
TGTGCCAGCCTTCACCGGGGGAGAGACACTGAAGCTTTCTTT
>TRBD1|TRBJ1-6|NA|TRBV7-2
CASSSRQGESPLHF
TGTGCCAGCAGCTCCCGACAGGGCGAGTCACCCCTCCACTTT
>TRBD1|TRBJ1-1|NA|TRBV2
CASDRDRRSNTEAFF
TGTGCCAGCGACAGGGACCGTCGATCGAACACTGAAGCTTTCTTT
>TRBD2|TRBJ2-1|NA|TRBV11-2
CASSKSGGNYNEQFF
TGTGCCAGCAGCAAGAGCGGGGGAAACTACAATGAGCAGTTCTTC
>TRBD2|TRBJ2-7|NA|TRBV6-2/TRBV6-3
CASSYSGVGRASGGTYEQYF
TGTGCCAGCAGTTACTCGGGGGTCGGGAGGGCTAGCGGTGGAACCTACGAGCAGTACTTC
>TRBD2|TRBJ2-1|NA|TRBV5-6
CASSFALAGGWVEQFF
TGTGCCAGCAGCTTCGCCCTAGCGGGGGGTTGGGTTGAGCAGTTCTTC
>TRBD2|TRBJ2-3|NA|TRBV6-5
CASSLGLAGTDTQYF
TGTGCCAGCAGTCTGGGACTAGCGGGCACAGATACGCAGTATTTT